The 22 T cell receptor beta chains below were found in one sample sequenced in a study of a mutant IDH1 vaccine in newly diagnosed glioma. The time point: baseline, week 1 (first vaccination visit). Stated treatment: pre-vaccination baseline after standard-of-care therapy. Assay used: immunoSEQ multiplex PCR; TCRdb lists only in-frame clones, some missing. This sample has roughly 70,000 clones, with around four fifths found just once. Sequencing was performed on peripheral blood mononuclear cells (PBMCs), taken from a glioma patient treated with radiotherapy, temozolomide or both. Receptor source: a woman between 18 and 29 years old with glioma. Some clones in this sample may be carry-over from other donors' samples.

The V and J genes are TRBV10-2 and TRBJ1-3, with D perhaps matching TRBD1 (6 bases). The germline gives CDR1 WSHSY, CDR2 SAAADI. The CDR3 consists of 18 residues. V gave up 5 bases and J gave up 0 bases, with 20 bases separating them. For the CDR3, the DNA is TGCGCCAGCAGTAAGAGGAGGCAGGGGACCGGCTCTGGAAACACCATATATTTT. Encoded protein: CASSKRRQGTGSGNTIYF.

V and J are TRBV6-5 and TRBJ1-5, with a tentative D call TRBD1 (6 bases). The CDR3 sequence is 14 residues long. Between the trimmed V and J ends, which lost 2 bases and 3 bases, there was a span of 8 bases. The germline CDR1 and CDR2 sequences are MNHEY and SVGAGI. The CDR3 DNA reads TGTGCCAGCAGTTACGGGGGCACCAATCAGCCCCAGCATTTT. Encoded protein: CASSYGGTNQPQHF.

This chain connects TRBV12-5 to TRBJ1-2; 7 nucleotides agree with TRBD1. The germline V gene encodes CDR1 LGHNT and CDR2 FRNRAP. The CDR3 runs to 16 residues. V gave up 6 bases and J gave up 8 bases; unmatched junction bases: 18. The CDR3 protein is CASGWRGTAKNRGYTF. The CDR3 coding sequence is TGTGCTAGTGGCTGGAGAGGGACAGCTAAGAATAGGGGCTACACCTTC.

This chain uses TRBV5-1 with TRBJ1-1, with D unclear. CDR1 is SGHRS, CDR2 YFSETQ, per germline. V was clipped by 4 bases and J by 6 bases, with 22 bases between them. The CDR3 is made up of 16 amino acids. As DNA, the CDR3 is TGCGCCAGCAGCCTTGGAGGGAGAGCAGTATGGGCTGAAGCTTTCTTT. This sequence encodes CASSLGGRAVWAEAFF.

V and J are TRBV14 and TRBJ1-2; D remains unclear. V was shortened by 4 bases and J by 1 base, with 7 bases between the two germline ends. The CDR3 is 13 amino acids. The germline CDR1 and CDR2 sequences are SGHDN and FVKESK. The CDR3 is CASSPTFNYGYTF. The CDR3 nucleotides read TGTGCCAGCAGCCCGACATTTAACTATGGCTACACCTTC.

J is TRBJ1-4 and V is TRBV5-1; TRBD1 matches at 10 bases. This CDR3 region has 14 residues. J gave up 8 bases and V 3 bases, and 4 bases lay outside the gene matches. Germline V gives CDR1 SGHRS, CDR2 YFSETQ. CDR3 amino acids: CASSWTGGGEKLFF. CDR3 coding DNA: TGCGCCAGCAGCTGGACAGGGGGGGGAGAAAAACTGTTTTTT.

The chain has TRBV19 and TRBJ2-5; perhaps TRBD1 as D (5 bases). This CDR3 spans 14 amino acids. Germline CDR1 LNHDA, CDR2 SQIVND (reference sequence). The V gene lost 3 bases and the J gene lost 5 bases, with 13 bases spanning the gap. The CDR3 reads CASSMGPNTETQYF. CDR3 bases: TGTGCCAGTAGTATGGGGCCCAACACGGAGACCCAGTACTTC.

The chain couples TRBV7-2 to TRBJ2-2; 14 bases are shared with TRBD2. The CDR3 runs to 16 residues. Germline CDR1 SGHTA, CDR2 FQGNSA. Germline trimming cut 4 bases from V and 4 bases from J; bases unmatched to any gene: 2. CDR3 in amino acids: CASSSGLAGVTGELFF. The DNA of the CDR3 is TGTGCCAGCAGCTCGGGACTAGCGGGGGTCACCGGGGAGCTGTTTTTT.

The chain couples TRBV6-6 to TRBJ2-7; TRBD2 aligns across 9 bases. J was trimmed by 0 bases and V by 2 bases; bases with no gene match: 5. The CDR3 runs to 16 residues. Germline values: CDR1 MNHNY, CDR2 SVGAGI (reference sequence). CDR3 nucleotide sequence: TGTGCCAGCAGTTACGATTTACTAGCGGGCTCCTACGAGCAGTACTTC. This translates into CASSYDLLAGSYEQYF.

This chain links TRBV5-4 with TRBJ2-7; 9 nucleotides agree with TRBD1. J was trimmed by 6 bases and V by 2 bases; bases with no gene match: 21. Germline CDR1 SGHNT, CDR2 YYREEE (reference sequence). The CDR3 length is 19 residues. CDR3 amino acids: CASSFGWSTTGQGHREQYF. The DNA of the CDR3 is TGTGCCAGCAGCTTTGGTTGGTCGACGACGGGACAGGGCCATCGCGAGCAGTACTTC.

The chain has TRBV7-8 and TRBJ1-1; 10 positions agree with TRBD1. Germline lookup yields CDR1 SGHVS and CDR2 FQNEAQ. The CDR3 covers 15 residues. With 5 bases clipped from V and 0 bases from J, the junction kept 3 bases outside the gene matches. CDR3 in amino acids: CASSVGQGMNTEAFF. The CDR3, as DNA: TGTGCCAGCAGCGTGGGACAGGGGATGAACACTGAAGCTTTCTTT. Based on the CDR3 plus reference TRBV7-8 and TRBJ1-1, the full variable domain is GAGVSQSPRYKVAKRGQDVALRCDPISGHVSLFWYQQALGQGPEFLTYFQNEAQLDKSGLPSDRFFAERPEGSVSTLKIQRTQQEDSAVYLCASSVGQGMNTEAFFGQGTRLTVV.

This clone was counted only a few times. This chain connects TRBV6-6 to TRBJ2-2, with TRBD1 identical over 7 bases. The CDR3 runs to 15 residues. J was trimmed by 2 bases and V by 2 bases; bases with no gene match: 2. Germline-derived CDR1 and CDR2 are MNHNY and SVGAGI (reference sequence). The DNA of the CDR3 is TGTGCCAGCAGTTACGGACAGGTCAACACCGGGGAGCTGTTTTTT. Protein: CASSYGQVNTGELFF.

J is TRBJ2-2 and V is TRBV5-1; no reliable D call. Trimming removed 0 bases at V and 2 bases at J, with 2 bases between. The CDR3 loop spans 13 amino acids. Germline loops: CDR1 SGHRS, CDR2 YFSETQ. The CDR3 sequence is CASSLGNTGELFF. The CDR3 DNA is TGCGCCAGCAGCTTGGGTAACACCGGGGAGCTGTTTTTT.

About this clone itself: One end of the junction does not line up with germline, which may come from a read error. The J gene is TRBJ2-7, the V gene TRBV2, with D uncertain. From germline, CDR1 is SNHLY and CDR2 FYNNEI. CDR3 length: 12 residues. The CDR3: CASSDITTAKDF. DNA of the CDR3: TGTGCCAGCAGTGACATAACTACGGCAAAGGACTTC.

CDR3: CASSRQGHGYGYTF. DNA for the CDR3: TGTGCCAGCAGCAGACAGGGACACGGCTATGGCTACACCTTC. This rearrangement joins TRBV21-1 to TRBJ1-2; the table's D gene call, TRBD1, was not cross checked with the DNA. TRBV21-1 corresponds to a pseudogene. CDR3 length: 14 residues.

This rearrangement joins TRBV6-6 to TRBJ1-1; D unclear. The CDR3 consists of 14 residues. Per the germline V gene, CDR1 is MNHNY and CDR2 is SVGAGI (reference sequence). Trimming pared 5 bases from V and 4 bases from J, leaving 14 bases between. For the CDR3, the DNA is TGTGCCAGCAGTGAGAGATCTTGGGGCACTGAAGCTTTCTTT. Amino acid sequence: CASSERSWGTEAFF.

This chain uses TRBV2 with TRBJ2-7; D may be TRBD1 or TRBD2 (5 bases each). Between the trimmed V and J ends, which lost 6 bases and 0 bases, there was a span of 18 bases. CDR1 and CDR2 (germline): SNHLY, FYNNEI. This CDR3 has 16 residues. The CDR3 protein is CASRGPGPRSSYEQYF. Written as DNA, the CDR3 is TGTGCCAGCAGGGGCCCGGGACCTAGGAGCTCCTACGAGCAGTACTTC.

A few counts support this clone. The rearrangement joins TRBV6-1 to TRBJ2-3; TRBD1 aligns across 7 bases. Germline CDR1 MNHNS, CDR2 SASEGT. The V segment lost 2 bases and the J segment 1 base; nucleotides outside the gene matches: 0. The CDR3 runs 14 residues. The CDR3 loop reads CASSEQGGTDTQYF. CDR3 in DNA: TGTGCCAGCAGTGAACAGGGGGGCACAGATACGCAGTATTTT.

The chain couples TRBV6-1 to TRBJ1-5; 11 bases map to TRBD1. Germline CDR1 is MNHNS and CDR2 is SASEGT. V dropped 3 bases and J dropped 0; count of bases not matched to a gene: 4. The CDR3 length is 17 residues. CDR3 nucleotide sequence: TGTGCCAGCAGTGACGGGACAGGGGGATATAGCAATCAGCCCCAGCATTTT. Translation gives CASSDGTGGYSNQPQHF.

This clone was observed a handful of times. Other DNA sequences in the same sample also yield this CDR3. The rearrangement links TRBV6-1 to TRBJ2-7; D gene uncertain. The CDR3 has 11 amino acids. Germline assignment: CDR1 MNHNS and CDR2 SASEGT. The ends were cut back, 6 bases at V and 4 bases at J, with 7 bases in the middle. CDR3 bases: TGTGCCAGCAGAAGGGATTACGAGCAGTACTTC. It specifies CASRRDYEQYF.

The V and J genes are TRBV29-1 and TRBJ2-1; 7 bases are a match to TRBD2. Germline CDR1 SQVTM, CDR2 ANQGSEA. The V gene end was trimmed by 5 bases and the J gene end by 4 bases; junction bases not matched to a gene: 8. CDR3 length: 14 amino acids. Here the CDR3 reads CSVISGQVYNEQFF. For the CDR3, the DNA is TGCAGCGTTATTAGCGGGCAAGTTTACAATGAGCAGTTCTTC.

This chain links TRBV25-1 with TRBJ1-2, with a possible D match to TRBD1 (5 bases). Germline V gene sequence: CDR1 MGHDK, CDR2 SYGVNS. The CDR3 spans 13 residues. Trimming took off 6 bases at V and 5 bases at J, with 13 bases between the two ends. CDR3 amino acids: CASSPGTAYGYTF. Here the CDR3 DNA reads TGTGCCAGCAGCCCAGGGACGGCTTATGGCTACACCTTC.